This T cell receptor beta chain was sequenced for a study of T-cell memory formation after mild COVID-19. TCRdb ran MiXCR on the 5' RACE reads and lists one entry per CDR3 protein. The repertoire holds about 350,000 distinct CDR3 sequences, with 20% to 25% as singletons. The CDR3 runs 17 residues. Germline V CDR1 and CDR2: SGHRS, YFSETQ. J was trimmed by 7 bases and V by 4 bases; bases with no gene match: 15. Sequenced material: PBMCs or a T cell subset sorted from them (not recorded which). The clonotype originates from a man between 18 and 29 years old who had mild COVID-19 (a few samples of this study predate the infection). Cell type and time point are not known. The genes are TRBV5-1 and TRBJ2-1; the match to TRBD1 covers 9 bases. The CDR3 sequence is CASSPITTGTGRNEQFF. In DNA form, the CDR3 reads TGCGCCAGCAGCCCCATAACTACCGGGACAGGGAGGAATGAGCAGTTCTTC. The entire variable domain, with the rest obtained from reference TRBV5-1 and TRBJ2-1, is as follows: KAGVTQTPRYLIKTRGQQVTLSCSPISGHRSVSWYQQTPGQGLQFLFEYFSETQRNKGNFPGRFSGRQFSNSRSEMNVSTLELGDSALYLCASSPITTGTGRNEQFFGPGTRLTVL.